These T cell receptor beta chains were read from a single sample in a study of beta chain features in type 1 diabetes. The repertoire was sequenced with immunoSEQ multiplex PCR; TCRdb's copy has only in-frame clones and lacks some. This sample has more than 300,000 clones, with around 16% found just once. The sequenced sample was naive CD4+ T cells from blood. The receptors here all came from a woman younger than 35 in good health. CDR3s include the opening cysteine and the closing phenylalanine or tryptophan. Fields, in order: D gene, clone size, V gene, J gene, CDR3 DNA, CDR3 protein. A D gene is named only where the DNA matches it firmly. Part of the rows lack a size; the others show once, few, many or a class for expanded clones.

.	few	TRBV11-1	TRBJ2-5	TGTGCCAGCAGCTTAGAAAATGTGGAAGTCGGCGGAGAAGAGACCCAGTACTTC	CASSLENVEVGGEETQYF
TRBD1	few	TRBV7-2	TRBJ2-7	TGTGCCAGCAGCTCCGGGACAGTGAACTACGAGCAGTACTTC	CASSSGTVNYEQYF
.	few	TRBV18	TRBJ2-7	TGTGCCAGCTCACCTCCCAACGGTAACTACGAGCAGTACTTC	CASSPPNGNYEQYF
.	few	TRBV29-1	TRBJ2-1	TGCAGCGTTGGCGGAGTCAATGAGCAGTTCTTC	CSVGGVNEQFF
.	.	TRBV7-2	TRBJ2-2	TGTGCCAGCAGCTTAACCGTTACAAACACCGGGGAGCTGTTTTTT	CASSLTVTNTGELFF
TRBD1	.	TRBV4-1	TRBJ2-5	TGCGCCAGCAGCCAAGGTTTTGCCAGGGGGCACGAGACCCAGTACTTC	CASSQGFARGHETQYF
TRBD2	.	TRBV7-2	TRBJ2-3	TGTGCCAGCAGCCCCCGATTGGGTAGCGGGTTCACAGATACGCAGTATTTT	CASSPRLGSGFTDTQYF
TRBD1	few	TRBV18	TRBJ1-4	TGTGCCAGCTCACCGCGACAGGGAGGAACTAATGAAAAACTGTTTTTT	CASSPRQGGTNEKLFF
TRBD2	few	TRBV6-1	TRBJ2-7	TGTGCCAGCAGGAGACTAGCTAGCTCCTACGAGCAGTACTTC	CASRRLASSYEQYF
.	few	TRBV5-6	TRBJ2-1	TGTGCCAGCGCCCTCGTTGGAGCGGGTTATGAGCAGTTCTTC	CASALVGAGYEQFF
TRBD2	once	TRBV11-2	TRBJ2-7	TGTGCCAGCAGCGGATGGTCGAGCGGGAGGGCCGAGCAGTACTTC	CASSGWSSGRAEQYF
.	.	TRBV29-1	TRBJ2-7	TGCAGCGTTGGCCTTTTCAAGGGAGGATCGTACGAGCAGTACTTC	CSVGLFKGGSYEQYF
.	.	TRBV15	TRBJ2-7	TGTGCCACCAGCAGAGATCCCCAGGGCTCGGAGCAGTACTTC	CATSRDPQGSEQYF
TRBD2	few	TRBV9	TRBJ2-5	TGTGCCAGCAGCGTAGTTGGGACTAACCAAGAGACCCAGTACTTC	CASSVVGTNQETQYF
.	.	TRBV29-1	TRBJ2-1	TGCAGCGTTGAATTACCTAGGTCCTACAATGAGCAGTTCTTC	CSVELPRSYNEQFF
TRBD1	few	TRBV5-6	TRBJ2-1	TGTGCCAGCAGCTTCGGGACAGCGAATGAGCAGTTCTTC	CASSFGTANEQFF
.	few	TRBV5-1	TRBJ2-3	TGCGCCAGCAGCTTGACAAACAGGGTGAGGGCTTCAACCAGCACAGATACGCAGTATTTT	CASSLTNRVRASTSTDTQYF
TRBD2	few	TRBV7-2	TRBJ2-1	TGTGCCAGCAGTCGCGTGGGGGGGGAGCAGTTCTTC	CASSRVGGEQFF
TRBD2	.	TRBV29-1	TRBJ2-1	TGCAGCGTTGAAAGTAGCGGGAGGGGCAATGAGCAGTTCTTC	CSVESSGRGNEQFF
TRBD2	.	TRBV9	TRBJ2-7	TGTGCCAGCAGCGTAGCCGGTAGCGGGAGCGCTGCCGCCGAGCAGTACTTC	CASSVAGSGSAAAEQYF
.	few	TRBV29-1	TRBJ2-3	TGCAGCGGGAAGACGGGGACTAGCACAGATACGCAGTATTTT	CSGKTGTSTDTQYF
.	.	TRBV9	TRBJ2-7	TGTGCCAGCAGCGTAGCCCCCACGGGAGAGGATGGCGAGCAGTACTTC	CASSVAPTGEDGEQYF
.	.	TRBV6-6	TRBJ2-7	TGTGCCAGCAGTTACCCGACTAAAGGCTACGAGCAGTACTTC	CASSYPTKGYEQYF
TRBD2	.	TRBV30	TRBJ2-1	TGTGCCTGGAGTGTACGGCGGGAGGGAAATGAGCAGTTCTTC	CAWSVRREGNEQFF
.	few	TRBV5-1	TRBJ2-5	TGCGCCAGCAGCTCCCAGGGCATAGAGACCCAGTACTTC	CASSSQGIETQYF
TRBD2	.	TRBV5-1	TRBJ2-1	TGCGCCAGCAGCCCGATCTCTTGGGGGGGTGGGAATGAGCAGTTCTTC	CASSPISWGGGNEQFF
.	.	TRBV19	TRBJ1-2	TGTGCCAGTTTCGGACTTAACTATGGCTACACCTTC	CASFGLNYGYTF
.	.	TRBV19	TRBJ2-7	TGTGCCAGTAGTATAATCGCGGGATATTCCTACGAGCAGTACTTC	CASSIIAGYSYEQYF
.	few	TRBV20-1	TRBJ2-5	TGCAGTGCTAGAGATACGGTTACCCAGTACTTC	CSARDTVTQYF
.	.	TRBV4-1	TRBJ2-6	TGCGCCAGCAGCCCGGCCGGAGGTTCTGGGGCCAACGTCCTGACTTTC	CASSPAGGSGANVLTF
.	.	TRBV5-1	TRBJ1-2	TGCGCCAGCAGCTTGCCCTATAAGGGGGACTATGGCTACACCTTC	CASSLPYKGDYGYTF
TRBD1	.	TRBV7-9	TRBJ2-7	TGTGCCAGCAGCTTAGGAGTTGGACAGGGATACGAGCAGTACTTC	CASSLGVGQGYEQYF
.	.	TRBV30	TRBJ2-1	TGTGCCTGGAGTATGGGGGGTGAGCAGTTCTTC	CAWSMGGEQFF
.	.	TRBV30	TRBJ1-3	TGTGCCTGGAGTGTACGGTCCAATTCTGGAAACACCATATATTTT	CAWSVRSNSGNTIYF
.	.	TRBV7-9	TRBJ2-7	TGTGCCAGCAGCTTAGCTTCGGCAGGGGTGGTCTACGAGCAGTACTTC	CASSLASAGVVYEQYF
.	.	TRBV25-1	TRBJ1-2	TGTGCCAGCAGTGAACGAGTCGGTGGCTATGGCTACACCTTC	CASSERVGGYGYTF
.	.	TRBV11-1	TRBJ2-1	TGTGCCAGCAGCTCGACAAGGAAGCACAATGAGCAGTTCTTC	CASSSTRKHNEQFF
.	.	TRBV30	TRBJ2-5	TGTGCCTGGAGTACAGGTCTTCAAGAGACCCAGTACTTC	CAWSTGLQETQYF
.	.	TRBV6-6	TRBJ1-1	TGTGCCAGCAGTTCAGTGAACACTGAAGCTTTCTTT	CASSSVNTEAFF
TRBD1	.	TRBV28	TRBJ1-5	TGTGCCCACGGTGGCGCAGGGGGCGAAAATCAGCCCCAGCATTTT	CAHGGAGGENQPQHF
.	.	TRBV7-9	TRBJ2-7	TGTGCCAGCAGCTTAGCAGGGGCCTTCTACGAGCAGTACTTC	CASSLAGAFYEQYF
.	few	TRBV7-9	TRBJ2-1	TGTGCCAGCAGTTCCAGGGGCAATGAGCAGTTCTTC	CASSSRGNEQFF
TRBD2	.	TRBV5-1	TRBJ2-1	TGCGCCAGCAGCTCAACCGGGACTAGCGTCAATGAGCAGTTCTTC	CASSSTGTSVNEQFF
.	.	TRBV5-1	TRBJ1-2	TGCGCCAGCAGCTTGGGCGGGAATGGCTACACCTTC	CASSLGGNGYTF
.	.	TRBV30	TRBJ2-7	TGTGCCTGGACCACATCGGGTGTGGGGCAGTACTTC	CAWTTSGVGQYF
TRBD1	few	TRBV2	TRBJ2-6	TGTGCCAGCAGTCGCACAGGGGGCTCTGGGGCCAACGTCCTGACTTTC	CASSRTGGSGANVLTF
.	.	TRBV7-9	TRBJ2-7	TGTGCCAGCAGCCCTGACAGACGTGGGGAGCAGTACTTC	CASSPDRRGEQYF
TRBD1	few	TRBV18	TRBJ2-2	TGTGCCAGCTCACTCTCGGACAGGCGACGTTACACCGGGGAGCTGTTTTTT	CASSLSDRRRYTGELFF